A single sample gave rise to the 4 T cell receptor beta chains below, sequenced in a study of T cell clonality in common variable immunodeficiency. Produced via immunoSEQ multiplex PCR; TCRdb's table is partial and in-frame only. This sample has about 52,000 clones, each found more than once. Source material: peripheral blood mononuclear cells. These TCRs come from a person aged 18 to 70 in good health.

This clone was seen many times. Read sequence stops 3 residues before the CDR3 end, and the germline J gene provides the missing end. The chain uses TRBV7-2 and TRBJ1-2, with TRBD1 matching over 8 bases. From germline, CDR1 is SGHTA and CDR2 FQGNSA. The CDR3 runs 14 residues. The covered CDR3 bases are TGTGCCAGCAGCCCTGACAGGGGCCTCCGGGGC. Its translation: CASSPDRGLRG. The whole CDR3 protein is CASSPDRGLRGYTF.

This clone has ten or more counts. The CDR3 end is not reached by the read, which stops 3 residues before it; the germline J gene fills it in. The genes are TRBV20-1 and TRBJ2-7; D gene ambiguous. The germline gives CDR1 DFQATT, CDR2 SNEGSKA (reference sequence). This CDR3 spans 14 amino acids. V lost 0 bases to trimming and J lost 2 bases, with 11 bases between them. The CDR3 DNA, read in part, is TGCAGTGCTAGAGAGGCTCGAGGTCCCTACGAG. This gives the protein CSAREARGPYE. The whole CDR3 protein is CSAREARGPYEQYF.

This clone showed up many times. With the read ending 3 residues before the CDR3 end, the germline J gene is used to fill in that end. The rearrangement links TRBV5-1 to TRBJ2-1, with 8 bases fitting TRBD1. The length of the CDR3 is 16 residues. V was clipped by 0 bases and J by 7 bases; unmatched bases: 9. Germline CDR1 SGHRS, CDR2 YFSETQ. CDR3: CASSLVLTGVLNEQFF. CDR3 DNA, as far as it was read: TGCGCCAGCAGCTTGGTATTGACAGGGGTTCTTAATGAG.

This clone occurred a few times. The CDR3 end lies 3 residues beyond the end of the read and is filled in from the germline J gene. The rearrangement uses TRBV5-1 and TRBJ2-2; perhaps TRBD1 as D (7 bases). The CDR3 is 16 residues long. V was trimmed by 0 bases and J by 3 bases, leaving 12 bases between them. The germline V gene encodes CDR1 SGHRS and CDR2 YFSETQ. The CDR3 bases that were read are TGCGCCAGCAGCTTGGGTCAGGGGGGTTACACCGGGGAG. This codes for CASSLGQGGYTGE. The whole CDR3 is CASSLGQGGYTGELFF.